A single sample is the source of the 5 T cell receptor beta chains below, sequenced in a study of CD8 T cells in Susac syndrome. RNA, at about 0.45 to 1 ug, was reverse transcribed with random hexamers. TCRdb re-analysed the immunoSEQ multiplex PCR reads in MiXCR, keeping a single row per CDR3 protein. Of 95,000 to 150,000 distinct CDR3 sequences listed, 96% were seen once; the top ten hold about 0.13%. The material sequenced was CD4+ T cells from PBMCs. These receptors were collected from a human donor with Susac syndrome.

This chain uses TRBV7-9 with TRBJ1-1; D unclear. V shed 1 base and J shed 4 bases, with 7 bases lying between them. In germline, CDR1 is SEHNR, CDR2 FQNEAQ (reference sequence). The CDR3 runs to 13 residues. The CDR3 bases are TGTGCCAGCAGCTTAGAGGACGCCACTGAAGCTTTCTTT. Translating it yields CASSLEDATEAFF.

J is TRBJ1-2 and V is TRBV3-1, with no clear D. Looked up from germline, CDR1 is LGHDT and CDR2 is YNNKEL (reference sequence). Trimming left V 4 bases short and J 5 bases short, with 8 bases between. CDR3 length: 12 amino acids. The CDR3: CASSREAYGYTF. DNA for the CDR3: TGTGCCAGCAGCCGGGAAGCTTATGGCTACACCTTC. Full variable domain (missing parts from reference TRBV3-1 and TRBJ1-2): DTAVSQTPKYLVTQMGNDKSIKCEQNLGHDTMYWYKQDSKKFLKIMFSYNNKELIINETVPNRFSPKSPDKAHLNLHINSLELGDSAVYFCASSREAYGYTFGSGTRLTVV.

The rearrangement joins TRBV30 to TRBJ1-4; TRBD1 matches 7 bases. Germline lookup yields CDR1 GTSNPN and CDR2 SVGIG (reference sequence). CDR3 length: 17 residues. V lost 3 bases to trimming and J lost 0 bases; unmatched junction nucleotides: 10. CDR3 coding DNA: TGTGCCTGGAGCCCGGGACAGCGACTTGCAACTAATGAAAAACTGTTTTTT. Translating gives CAWSPGQRLATNEKLFF.

The chain joins TRBV6-4 to TRBJ1-2; unclear D gene. V shed 0 bases and J shed 8 bases, with 13 bases lying between them. Germline assignment: CDR1 MRHNA and CDR2 SNTAGT. The CDR3 is 14 amino acids. The CDR3 coding sequence is TGTGCCAGCAGTGACTCGGGCAGTTTGGGCGGCTACACCTTC. Protein sequence: CASSDSGSLGGYTF.

The rearrangement links TRBV20-1 to TRBJ2-1; either TRBD1 or TRBD2 may fit D (5 bases each). Germline CDR1 and CDR2: DFQATT and SNEGSKA (reference sequence). The CDR3 sequence is 13 residues long. V lost 6 bases to trimming and J lost 6 bases, with 15 bases between them. DNA for the CDR3: TGCAGTGCCAAGCAAGGGACCGGCAATGAGCAGTTCTTC. Its translation: CSAKQGTGNEQFF.